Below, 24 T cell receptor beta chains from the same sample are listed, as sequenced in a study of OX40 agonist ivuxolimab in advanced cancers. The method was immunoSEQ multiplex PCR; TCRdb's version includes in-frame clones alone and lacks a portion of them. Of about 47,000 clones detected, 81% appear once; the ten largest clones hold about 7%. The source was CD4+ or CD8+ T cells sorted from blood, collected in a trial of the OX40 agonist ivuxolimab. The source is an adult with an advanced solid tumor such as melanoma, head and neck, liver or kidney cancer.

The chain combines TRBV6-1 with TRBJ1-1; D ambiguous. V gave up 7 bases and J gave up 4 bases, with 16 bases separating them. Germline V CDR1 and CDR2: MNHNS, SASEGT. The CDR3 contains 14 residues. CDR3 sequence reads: CASIDRERSTEAFF. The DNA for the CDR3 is TGTGCCAGCATTGATAGGGAACGGAGCACTGAAGCTTTCTTT.

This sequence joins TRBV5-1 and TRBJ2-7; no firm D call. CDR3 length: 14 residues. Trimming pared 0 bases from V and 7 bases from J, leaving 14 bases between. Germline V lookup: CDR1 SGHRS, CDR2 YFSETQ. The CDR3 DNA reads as TGCGCCAGCAGCTTGGCTGCAGGCTCGAGGGAGCAGTACTTC. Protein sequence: CASSLAAGSREQYF.

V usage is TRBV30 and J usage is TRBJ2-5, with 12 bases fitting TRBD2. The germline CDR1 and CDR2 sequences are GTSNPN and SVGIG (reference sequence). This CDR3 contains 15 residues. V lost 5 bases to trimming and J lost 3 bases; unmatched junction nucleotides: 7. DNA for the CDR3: TGTGCCTGGGTCGTGGCTAGCGGGAGGGAAGAGACCCAGTACTTC. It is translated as CAWVVASGREETQYF.

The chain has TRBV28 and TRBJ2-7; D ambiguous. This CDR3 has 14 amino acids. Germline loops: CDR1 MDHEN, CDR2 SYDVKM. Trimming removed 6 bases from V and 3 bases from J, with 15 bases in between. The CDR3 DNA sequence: TGTGCCAGCAGCCAATCGGGCGGTCTCTACGAGCAGTACTTC. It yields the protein CASSQSGGLYEQYF.

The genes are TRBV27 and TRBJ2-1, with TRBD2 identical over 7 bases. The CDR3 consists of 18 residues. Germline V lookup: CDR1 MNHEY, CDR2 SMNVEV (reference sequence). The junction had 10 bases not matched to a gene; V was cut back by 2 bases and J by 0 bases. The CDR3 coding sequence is TGTGCCAGCAGTTTAGGGCACCTAGAGCGGGGCTCCTACAATGAGCAGTTCTTC. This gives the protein CASSLGHLERGSYNEQFF.

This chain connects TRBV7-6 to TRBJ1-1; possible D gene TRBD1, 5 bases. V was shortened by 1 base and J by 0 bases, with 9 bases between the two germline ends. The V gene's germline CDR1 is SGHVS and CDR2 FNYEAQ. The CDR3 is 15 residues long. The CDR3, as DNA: TGTGCCAGCAGCTTAGAGCGACAGATGAACACTGAAGCTTTCTTT. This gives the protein CASSLERQMNTEAFF.

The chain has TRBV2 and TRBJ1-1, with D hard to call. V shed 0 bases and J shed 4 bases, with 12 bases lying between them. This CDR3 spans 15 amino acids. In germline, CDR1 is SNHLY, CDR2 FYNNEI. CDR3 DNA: TGTGCCAGCAGTGAAGCTGATGCTCGAGGCACTGAAGCTTTCTTT. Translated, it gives CASSEADARGTEAFF.

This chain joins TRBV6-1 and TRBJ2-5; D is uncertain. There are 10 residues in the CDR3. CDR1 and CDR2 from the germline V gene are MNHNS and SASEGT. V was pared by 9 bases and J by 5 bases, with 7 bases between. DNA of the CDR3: TGTGCCAGTCTCGGGGAGACCCAGTACTTC. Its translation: CASLGETQYF.

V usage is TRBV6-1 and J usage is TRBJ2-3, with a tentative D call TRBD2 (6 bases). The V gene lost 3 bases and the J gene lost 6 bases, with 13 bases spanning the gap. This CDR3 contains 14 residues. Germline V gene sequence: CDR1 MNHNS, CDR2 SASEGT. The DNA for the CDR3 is TGTGCCAGCAGTGAGTCAGCCGGAGGGGATACGCAGTATTTT. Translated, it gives CASSESAGGDTQYF.

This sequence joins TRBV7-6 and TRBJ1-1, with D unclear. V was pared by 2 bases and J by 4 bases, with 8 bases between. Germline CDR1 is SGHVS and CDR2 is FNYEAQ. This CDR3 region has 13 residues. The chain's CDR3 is CASSLNGFTEAFF. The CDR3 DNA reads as TGTGCCAGCAGCTTAAACGGGTTCACTGAAGCTTTCTTT.

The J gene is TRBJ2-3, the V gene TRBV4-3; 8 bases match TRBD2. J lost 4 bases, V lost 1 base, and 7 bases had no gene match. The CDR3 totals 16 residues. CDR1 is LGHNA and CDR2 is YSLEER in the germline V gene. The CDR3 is CASSQGGREVPDTQYF. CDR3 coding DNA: TGCGCCAGCAGCCAAGGAGGGCGGGAGGTCCCAGATACGCAGTATTTT.

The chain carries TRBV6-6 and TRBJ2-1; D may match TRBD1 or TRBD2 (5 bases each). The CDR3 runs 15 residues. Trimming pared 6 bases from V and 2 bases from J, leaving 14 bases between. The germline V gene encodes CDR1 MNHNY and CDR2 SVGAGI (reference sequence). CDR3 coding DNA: TGTGCCAGCAGCTCCGGGACCGCTGCCTACAATGAGCAGTTCTTC. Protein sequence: CASSSGTAAYNEQFF.

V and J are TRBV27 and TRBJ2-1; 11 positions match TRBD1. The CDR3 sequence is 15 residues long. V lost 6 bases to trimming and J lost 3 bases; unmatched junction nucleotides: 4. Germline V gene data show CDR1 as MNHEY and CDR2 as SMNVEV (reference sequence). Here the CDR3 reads CASRSGTGGYNEQFF. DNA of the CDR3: TGTGCCAGCAGGTCCGGGACAGGGGGCTACAATGAGCAGTTCTTC.

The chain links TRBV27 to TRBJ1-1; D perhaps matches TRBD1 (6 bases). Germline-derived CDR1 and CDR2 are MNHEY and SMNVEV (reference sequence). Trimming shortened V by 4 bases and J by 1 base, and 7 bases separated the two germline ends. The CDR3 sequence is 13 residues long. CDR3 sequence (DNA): TGTGCCAGCAGTTCGACAGGGAACACTGAAGCTTTCTTT. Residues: CASSSTGNTEAFF.

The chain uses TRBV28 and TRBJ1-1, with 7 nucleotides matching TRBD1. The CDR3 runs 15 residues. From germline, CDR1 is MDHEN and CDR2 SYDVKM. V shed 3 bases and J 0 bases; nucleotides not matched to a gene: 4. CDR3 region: CASSLTGMMNTEAFF. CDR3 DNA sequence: TGTGCCAGCAGTTTGACAGGGATGATGAACACTGAAGCTTTCTTT.

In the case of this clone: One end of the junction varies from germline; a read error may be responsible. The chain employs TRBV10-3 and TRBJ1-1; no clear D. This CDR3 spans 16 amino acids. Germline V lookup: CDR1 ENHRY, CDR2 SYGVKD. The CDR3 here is CASSEPILGSYTEAFF. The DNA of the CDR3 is TGTGCCAGCAGTGAACCCATCCTTGGCAGTTACACTGAAGCTTTCTTT.

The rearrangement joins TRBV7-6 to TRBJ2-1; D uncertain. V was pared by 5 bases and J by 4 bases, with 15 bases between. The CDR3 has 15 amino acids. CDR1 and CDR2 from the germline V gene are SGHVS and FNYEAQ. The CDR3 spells CASSTDPTSYNEQFF. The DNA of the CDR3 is TGTGCCAGCAGCACCGACCCGACTTCTTACAATGAGCAGTTCTTC.

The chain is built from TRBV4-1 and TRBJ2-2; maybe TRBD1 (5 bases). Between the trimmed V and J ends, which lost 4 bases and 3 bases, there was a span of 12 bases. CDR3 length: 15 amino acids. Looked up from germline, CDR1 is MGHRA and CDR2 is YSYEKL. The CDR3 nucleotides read TGCGCCAGCAGCCCGCGACAGAGGTACACCGGGGAGCTGTTTTTT. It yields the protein CASSPRQRYTGELFF.

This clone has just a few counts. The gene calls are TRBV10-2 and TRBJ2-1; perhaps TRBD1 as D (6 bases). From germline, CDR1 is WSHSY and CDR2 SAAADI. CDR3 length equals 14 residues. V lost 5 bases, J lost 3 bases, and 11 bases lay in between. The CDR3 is CASSLRQVYNEQFF. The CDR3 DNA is TGCGCCAGCAGTTTACGACAGGTCTACAATGAGCAGTTCTTC.

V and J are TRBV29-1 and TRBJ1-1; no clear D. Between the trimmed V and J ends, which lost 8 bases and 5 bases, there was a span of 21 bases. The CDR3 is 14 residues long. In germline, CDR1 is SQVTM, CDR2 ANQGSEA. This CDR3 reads CSSWASDGGTEAFF. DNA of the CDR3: TGCAGCTCCTGGGCCAGCGATGGTGGGACTGAAGCTTTCTTT.

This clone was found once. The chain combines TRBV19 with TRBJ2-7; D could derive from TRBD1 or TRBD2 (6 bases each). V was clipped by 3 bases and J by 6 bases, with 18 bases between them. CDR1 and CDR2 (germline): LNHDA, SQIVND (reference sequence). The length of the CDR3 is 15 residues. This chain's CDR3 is CASSIVNGGGREQYF. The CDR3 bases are TGTGCCAGTAGTATTGTGAACGGGGGCGGTCGCGAGCAGTACTTC.

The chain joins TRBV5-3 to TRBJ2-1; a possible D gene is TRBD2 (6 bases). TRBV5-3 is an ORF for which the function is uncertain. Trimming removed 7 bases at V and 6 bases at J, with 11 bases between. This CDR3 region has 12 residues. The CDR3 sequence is CARVWDSNEQFF. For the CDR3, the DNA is TGTGCCAGAGTATGGGACTCCAATGAGCAGTTCTTC.

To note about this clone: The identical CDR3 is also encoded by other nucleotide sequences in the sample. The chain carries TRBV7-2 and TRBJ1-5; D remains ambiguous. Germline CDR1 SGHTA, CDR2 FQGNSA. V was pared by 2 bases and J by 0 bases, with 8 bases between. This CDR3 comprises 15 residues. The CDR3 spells CASSLRGDSNQPQHF. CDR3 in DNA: TGTGCCAGCAGCTTACGCGGGGATAGCAATCAGCCCCAGCATTTT.

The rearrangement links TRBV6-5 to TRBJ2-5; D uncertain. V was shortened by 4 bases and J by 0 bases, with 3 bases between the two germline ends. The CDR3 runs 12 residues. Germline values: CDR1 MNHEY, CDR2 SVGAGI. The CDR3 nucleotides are TGTGCCAGCAGTTGGAACCAAGAGACCCAGTACTTC. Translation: CASSWNQETQYF.